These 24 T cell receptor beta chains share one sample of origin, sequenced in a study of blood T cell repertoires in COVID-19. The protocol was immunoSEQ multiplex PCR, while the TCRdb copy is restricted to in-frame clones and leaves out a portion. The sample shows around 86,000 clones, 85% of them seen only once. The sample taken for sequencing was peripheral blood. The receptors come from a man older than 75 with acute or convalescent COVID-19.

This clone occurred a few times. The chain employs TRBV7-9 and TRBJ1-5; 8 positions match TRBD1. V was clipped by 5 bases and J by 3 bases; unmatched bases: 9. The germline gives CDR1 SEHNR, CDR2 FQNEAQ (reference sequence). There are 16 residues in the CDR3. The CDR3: CASSTGAGGSNQPQHF. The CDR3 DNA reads TGTGCCAGCAGCACTGGGGCAGGGGGCTCCAATCAGCCCCAGCATTTT.

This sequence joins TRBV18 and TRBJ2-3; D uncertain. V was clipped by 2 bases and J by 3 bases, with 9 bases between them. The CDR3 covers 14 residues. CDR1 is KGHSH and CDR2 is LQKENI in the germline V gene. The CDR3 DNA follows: TGTGCCAGCTCACCAGTATTACGGACAGATACGCAGTATTTT. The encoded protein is CASSPVLRTDTQYF.

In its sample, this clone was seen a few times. CDR3 coding DNA: TGCAGCGTCGGGACAGGGCAAAGCAATCAGCCCCAGCATTTT. Translating it yields CSVGTGQSNQPQHF. J is TRBJ1-5 and V is TRBV29-1, with TRBD1 identical over 9 bases. Germline V gene data show CDR1 as SQVTM and CDR2 as ANQGSEA. There are 14 residues in the CDR3. V shed 6 bases and J 1 base; nucleotides not matched to a gene: 4.

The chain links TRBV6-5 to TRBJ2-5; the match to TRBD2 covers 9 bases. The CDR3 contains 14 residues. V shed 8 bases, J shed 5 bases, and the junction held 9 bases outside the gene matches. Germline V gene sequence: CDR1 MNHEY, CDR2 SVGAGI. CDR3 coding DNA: TGTGCCAGCTGGCGGATAGCGGGAGCCGAGACCCAGTACTTC. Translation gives CASWRIAGAETQYF.

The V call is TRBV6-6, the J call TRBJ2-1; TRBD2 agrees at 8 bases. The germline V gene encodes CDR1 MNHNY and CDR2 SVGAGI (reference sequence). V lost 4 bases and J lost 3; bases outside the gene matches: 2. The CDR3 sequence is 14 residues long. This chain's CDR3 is CASSFGGVYNEQFF. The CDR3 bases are TGTGCCAGCAGTTTCGGGGGGGTCTACAATGAGCAGTTCTTC.

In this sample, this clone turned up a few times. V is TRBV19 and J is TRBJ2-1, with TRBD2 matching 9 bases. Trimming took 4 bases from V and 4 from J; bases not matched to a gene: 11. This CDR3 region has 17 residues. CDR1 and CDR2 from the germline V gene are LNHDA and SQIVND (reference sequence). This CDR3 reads CASSTLGAGGRYNEQFF. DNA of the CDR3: TGTGCCAGTAGTACCCTCGGAGCGGGAGGCCGATACAATGAGCAGTTCTTC. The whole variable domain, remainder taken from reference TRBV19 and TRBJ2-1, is DGGITQSPKYLFRKEGQNVTLSCEQNLNHDAMYWYRQDPGQGLRLIYYSQIVNDFQKGDIAEGYSVSREKKESFPLTVTSAQKNPTAFYLCASSTLGAGGRYNEQFFGPGTRLTVL.

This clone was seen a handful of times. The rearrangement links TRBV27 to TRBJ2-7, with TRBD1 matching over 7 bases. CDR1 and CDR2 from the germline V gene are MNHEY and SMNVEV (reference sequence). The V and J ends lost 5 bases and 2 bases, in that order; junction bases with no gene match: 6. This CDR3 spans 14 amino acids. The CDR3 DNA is TGTGCCAGCAGTCCGAGACAGGGAACCTACGAGCAGTACTTC. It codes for CASSPRQGTYEQYF.

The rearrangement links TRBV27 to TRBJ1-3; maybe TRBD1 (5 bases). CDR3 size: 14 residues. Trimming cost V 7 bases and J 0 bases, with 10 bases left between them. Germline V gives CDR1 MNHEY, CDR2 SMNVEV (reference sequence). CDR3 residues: CASKTGFSGNTIYF. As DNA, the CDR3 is TGTGCCAGCAAAACAGGTTTCTCTGGAAACACCATATATTTT.

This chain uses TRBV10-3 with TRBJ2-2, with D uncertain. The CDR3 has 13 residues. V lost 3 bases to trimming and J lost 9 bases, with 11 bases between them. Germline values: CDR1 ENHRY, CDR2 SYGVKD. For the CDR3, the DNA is TGTGCCATCAGTGAAAGCATGGAGCGGGAGCTGTTTTTT. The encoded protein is CAISESMERELFF.

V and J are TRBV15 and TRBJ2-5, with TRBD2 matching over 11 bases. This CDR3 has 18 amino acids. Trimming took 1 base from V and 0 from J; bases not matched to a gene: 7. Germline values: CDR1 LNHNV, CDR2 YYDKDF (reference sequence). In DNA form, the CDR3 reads TGTGCCACCAGCAGAGGGCGGAGGACTAGCGGGTACCAAGAGACCCAGTACTTC. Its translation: CATSRGRRTSGYQETQYF.

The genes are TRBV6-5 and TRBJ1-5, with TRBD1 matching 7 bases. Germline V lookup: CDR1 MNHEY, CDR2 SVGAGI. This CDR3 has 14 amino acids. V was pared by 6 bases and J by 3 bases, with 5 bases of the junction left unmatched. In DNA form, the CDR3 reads TGTGCCAGCAGCGTGGACAGGATCAATCAGCCCCAGCATTTT. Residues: CASSVDRINQPQHF.

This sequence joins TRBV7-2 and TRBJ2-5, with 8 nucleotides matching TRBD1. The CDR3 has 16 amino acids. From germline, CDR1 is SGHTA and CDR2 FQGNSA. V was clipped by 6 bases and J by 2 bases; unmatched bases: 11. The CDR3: CASRLRAGQGQETQYF. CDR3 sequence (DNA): TGTGCCAGCAGATTAAGGGCAGGACAGGGACAAGAGACCCAGTACTTC.

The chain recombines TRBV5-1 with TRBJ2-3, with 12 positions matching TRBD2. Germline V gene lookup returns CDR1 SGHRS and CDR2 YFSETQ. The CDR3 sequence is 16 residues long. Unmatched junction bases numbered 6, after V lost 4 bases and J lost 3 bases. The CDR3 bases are TGCGCCAGCAGCCTATGGACTAGCGGGACTACAGATACGCAGTATTTT. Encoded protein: CASSLWTSGTTDTQYF.

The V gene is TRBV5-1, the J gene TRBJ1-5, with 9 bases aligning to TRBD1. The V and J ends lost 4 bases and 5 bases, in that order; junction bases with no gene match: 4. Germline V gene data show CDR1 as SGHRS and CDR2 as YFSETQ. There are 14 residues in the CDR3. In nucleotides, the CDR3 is TGCGCCAGCAGCCGGACAGGGGAGGATCAGCCCCAGCATTTT. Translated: CASSRTGEDQPQHF. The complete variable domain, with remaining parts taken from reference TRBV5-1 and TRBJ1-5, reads KAGVTQTPRYLIKTRGQQVTLSCSPISGHRSVSWYQQTPGQGLQFLFEYFSETQRNKGNFPGRFSGRQFSNSRSEMNVSTLELGDSALYLCASSRTGEDQPQHFGDGTRLSIL.

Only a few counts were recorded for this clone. CDR3: CASSILLETNEKLFF. In DNA form, the CDR3 reads TGTGCCAGTAGTATATTACTTGAAACTAATGAAAAACTGTTTTTT. This chain uses TRBV19 with TRBJ1-4; no definite D call. V shed 2 bases and J shed 1 base, with 8 bases lying between them. The germline gives CDR1 LNHDA, CDR2 SQIVND (reference sequence). CDR3 length: 15 amino acids.

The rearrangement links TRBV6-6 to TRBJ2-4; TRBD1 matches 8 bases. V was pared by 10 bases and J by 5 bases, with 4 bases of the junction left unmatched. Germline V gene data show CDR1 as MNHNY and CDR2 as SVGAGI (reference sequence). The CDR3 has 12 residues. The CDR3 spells CATRGQENIQYF. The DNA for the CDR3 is TGTGCCACCCGGGGACAGGAAAACATTCAGTACTTC.

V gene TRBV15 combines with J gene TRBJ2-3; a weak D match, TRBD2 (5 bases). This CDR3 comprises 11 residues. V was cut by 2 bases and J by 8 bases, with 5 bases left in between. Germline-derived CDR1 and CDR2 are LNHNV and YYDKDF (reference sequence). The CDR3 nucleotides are TGTGCCACCAGCAGACTAGCTACGCAGTATTTT. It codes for CATSRLATQYF. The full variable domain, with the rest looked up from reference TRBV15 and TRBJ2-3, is DAMVIQNPRYQVTQFGKPVTLSCSQTLNHNVMYWYQQKSSQAPKLLFHYYDKDFNNEADTPDNFQSRRPNTSFCFLDIRSPGLGDTAMYLCATSRLATQYFGPGTRLTVL.

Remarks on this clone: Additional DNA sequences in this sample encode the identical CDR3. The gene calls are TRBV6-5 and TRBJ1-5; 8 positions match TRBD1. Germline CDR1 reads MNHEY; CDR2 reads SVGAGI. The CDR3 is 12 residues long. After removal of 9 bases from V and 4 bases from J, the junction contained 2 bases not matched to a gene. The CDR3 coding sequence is TGTGCCAGTCGGACAGGGAATCAGCCCCAGCATTTT. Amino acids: CASRTGNQPQHF.

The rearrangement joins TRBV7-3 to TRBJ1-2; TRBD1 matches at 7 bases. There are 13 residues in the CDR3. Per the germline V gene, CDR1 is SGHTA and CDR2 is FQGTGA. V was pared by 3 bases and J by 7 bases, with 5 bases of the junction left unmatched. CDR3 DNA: TGTGCCAGCAGCTTGTCAGGGGGTACTGGCTACACCTTC. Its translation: CASSLSGGTGYTF.

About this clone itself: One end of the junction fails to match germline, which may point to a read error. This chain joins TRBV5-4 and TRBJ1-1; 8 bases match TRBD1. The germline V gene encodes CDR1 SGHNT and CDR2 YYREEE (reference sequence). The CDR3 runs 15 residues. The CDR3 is CASSLGQVLNTEAFF. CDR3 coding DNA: TGTGCCAGCAGTTTGGGACAGGTCTTGAACACTGAAGCTTTCTTT. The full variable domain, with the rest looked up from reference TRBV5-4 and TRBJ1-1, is ETGVTQSPTHLIKTRGQQVTLRCSSQSGHNTVSWYQQALGQGPQFIFQYYREEENGRGNFPPRFSGLQFPNYSSELNVNALELDDSALYLCASSLGQVLNTEAFFGQGTRLTVV.

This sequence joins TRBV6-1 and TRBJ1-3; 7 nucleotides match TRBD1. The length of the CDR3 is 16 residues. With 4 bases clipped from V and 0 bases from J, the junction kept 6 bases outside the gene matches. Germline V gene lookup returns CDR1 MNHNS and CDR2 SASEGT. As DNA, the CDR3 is TGTGCCAGCAGTGGGTCAACAGGGGCCTCTGGAAACACCATATATTTT. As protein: CASSGSTGASGNTIYF.

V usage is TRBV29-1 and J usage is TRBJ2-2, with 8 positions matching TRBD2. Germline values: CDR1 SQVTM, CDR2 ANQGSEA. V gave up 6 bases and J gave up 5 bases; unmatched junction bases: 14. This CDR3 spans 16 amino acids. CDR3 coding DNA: TGCAGCGTGCCTTCCCGGGGGGGAGGTGATACCGGGGAGCTGTTTTTT. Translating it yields CSVPSRGGGDTGELFF.

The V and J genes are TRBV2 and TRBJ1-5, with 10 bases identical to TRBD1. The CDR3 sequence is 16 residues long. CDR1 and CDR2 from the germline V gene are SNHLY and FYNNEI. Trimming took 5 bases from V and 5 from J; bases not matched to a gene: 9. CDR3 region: CASSWDRGSFYQPQHF. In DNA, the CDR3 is TGTGCCAGCAGTTGGGACAGGGGAAGTTTTTATCAGCCCCAGCATTTT.

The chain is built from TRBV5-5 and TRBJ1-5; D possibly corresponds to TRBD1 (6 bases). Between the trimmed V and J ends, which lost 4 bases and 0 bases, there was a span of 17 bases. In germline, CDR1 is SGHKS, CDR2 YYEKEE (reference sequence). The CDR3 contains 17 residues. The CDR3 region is CASSLLGGGNSNQPQHF. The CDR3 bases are TGTGCCAGCAGCCTCTTGGGAGGGGGAAATAGCAATCAGCCCCAGCATTTT.